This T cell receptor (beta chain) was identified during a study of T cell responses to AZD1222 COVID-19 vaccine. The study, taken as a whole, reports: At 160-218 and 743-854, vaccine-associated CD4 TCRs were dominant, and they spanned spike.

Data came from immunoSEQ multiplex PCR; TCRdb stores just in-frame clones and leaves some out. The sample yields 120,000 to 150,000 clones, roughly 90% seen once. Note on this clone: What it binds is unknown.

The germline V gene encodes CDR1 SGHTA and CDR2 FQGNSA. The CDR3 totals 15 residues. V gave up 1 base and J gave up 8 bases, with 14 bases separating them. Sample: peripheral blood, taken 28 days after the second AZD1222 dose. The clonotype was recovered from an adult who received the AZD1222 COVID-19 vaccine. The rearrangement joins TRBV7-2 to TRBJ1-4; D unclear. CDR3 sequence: CASSLGRLLREKLFF. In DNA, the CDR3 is TGTGCCAGCAGCTTAGGGCGATTGCTGCGGGAAAAACTGTTTTTT.